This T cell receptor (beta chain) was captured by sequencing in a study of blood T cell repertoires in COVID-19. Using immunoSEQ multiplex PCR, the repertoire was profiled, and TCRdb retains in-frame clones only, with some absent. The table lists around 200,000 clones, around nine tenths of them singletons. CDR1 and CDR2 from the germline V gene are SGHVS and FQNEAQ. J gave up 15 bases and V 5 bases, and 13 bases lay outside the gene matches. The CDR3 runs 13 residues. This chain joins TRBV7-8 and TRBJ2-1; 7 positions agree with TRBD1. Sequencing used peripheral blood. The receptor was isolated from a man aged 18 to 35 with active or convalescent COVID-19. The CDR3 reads CASSKQGSSGLFF. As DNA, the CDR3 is TGTGCCAGCAGCAAACAGGGGTCCAGTGGTCTGTTCTTC.